The source of this TCR beta chain is a study of PD-1 blockade in classical Hodgkin lymphoma. The germline gives CDR1 MNHNS, CDR2 SASEGT. V was clipped by 0 bases and J by 1 base, with 9 bases between them. There are 15 residues in the CDR3. All the patients suffered relapse after autologous stem cell transplantation, and brentuximab vedotin exposure differed. For this clone: Its antigen remains unknown.

Assay: immunoSEQ multiplex PCR; the TCRdb copy retains only in-frame clones and omits some. The repertoire consists of just under 100,000 clones, with approximately 80% occurring once and the leading ten covering 12%. Study outcomes and limitations: Newly diagnosed patients reportedly had lower baseline TCR diversity than healthy donors.

Sequenced here: peripheral blood mononuclear cells (PBMCs), sampled at baseline. The gene calls are TRBV6-1 and TRBJ1-1; D is ambiguous. This TCR was recovered from a human donor with classical Hodgkin lymphoma. Written as DNA, the CDR3 is TGTGCCAGCAGTGAAGCGCACCTGCAGAACACTGAAGCTTTCTTT. This sequence encodes CASSEAHLQNTEAFF.